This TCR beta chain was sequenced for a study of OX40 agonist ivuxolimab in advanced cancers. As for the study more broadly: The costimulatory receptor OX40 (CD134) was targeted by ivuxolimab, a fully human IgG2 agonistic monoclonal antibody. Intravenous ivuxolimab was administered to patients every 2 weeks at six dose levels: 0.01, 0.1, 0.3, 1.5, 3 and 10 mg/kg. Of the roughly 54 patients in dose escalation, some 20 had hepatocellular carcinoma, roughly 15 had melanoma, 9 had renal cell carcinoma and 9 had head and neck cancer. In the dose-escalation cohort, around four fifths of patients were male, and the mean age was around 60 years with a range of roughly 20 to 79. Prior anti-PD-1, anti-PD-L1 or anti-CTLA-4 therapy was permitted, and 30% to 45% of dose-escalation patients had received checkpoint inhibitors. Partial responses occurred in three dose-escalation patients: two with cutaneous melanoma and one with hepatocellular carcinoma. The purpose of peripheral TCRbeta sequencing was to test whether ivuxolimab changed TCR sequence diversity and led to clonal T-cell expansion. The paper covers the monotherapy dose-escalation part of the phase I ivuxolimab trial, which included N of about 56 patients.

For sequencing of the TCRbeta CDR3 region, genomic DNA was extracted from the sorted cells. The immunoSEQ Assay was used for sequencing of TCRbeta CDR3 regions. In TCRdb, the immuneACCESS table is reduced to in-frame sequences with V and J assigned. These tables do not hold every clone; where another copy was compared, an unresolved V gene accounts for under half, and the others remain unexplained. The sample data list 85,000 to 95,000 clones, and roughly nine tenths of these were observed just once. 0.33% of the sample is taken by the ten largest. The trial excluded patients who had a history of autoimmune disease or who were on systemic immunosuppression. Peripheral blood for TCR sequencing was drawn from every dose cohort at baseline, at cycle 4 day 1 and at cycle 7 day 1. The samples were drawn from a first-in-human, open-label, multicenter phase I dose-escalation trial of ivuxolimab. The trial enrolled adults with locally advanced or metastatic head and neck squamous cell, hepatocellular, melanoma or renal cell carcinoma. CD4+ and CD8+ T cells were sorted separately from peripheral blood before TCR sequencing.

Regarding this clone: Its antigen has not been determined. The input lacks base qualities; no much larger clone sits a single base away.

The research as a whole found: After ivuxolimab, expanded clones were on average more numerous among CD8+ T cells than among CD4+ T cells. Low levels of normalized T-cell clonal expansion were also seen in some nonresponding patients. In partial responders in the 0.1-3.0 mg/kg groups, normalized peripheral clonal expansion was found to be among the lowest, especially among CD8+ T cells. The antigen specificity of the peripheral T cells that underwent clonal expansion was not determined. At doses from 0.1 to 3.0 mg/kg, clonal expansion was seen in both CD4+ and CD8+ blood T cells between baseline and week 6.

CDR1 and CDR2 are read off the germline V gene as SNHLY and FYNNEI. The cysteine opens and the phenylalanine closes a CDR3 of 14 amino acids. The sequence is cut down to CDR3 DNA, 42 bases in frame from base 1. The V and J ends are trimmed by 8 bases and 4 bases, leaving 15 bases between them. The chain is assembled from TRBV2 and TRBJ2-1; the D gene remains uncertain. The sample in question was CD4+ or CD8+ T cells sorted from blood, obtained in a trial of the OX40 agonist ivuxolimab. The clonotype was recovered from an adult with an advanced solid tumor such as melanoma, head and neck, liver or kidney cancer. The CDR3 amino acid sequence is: CASRWVGGYNEQFF. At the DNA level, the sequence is TGTGCCAGCCGCTGGGTGGGCGGTTACAATGAGCAGTTCTTC. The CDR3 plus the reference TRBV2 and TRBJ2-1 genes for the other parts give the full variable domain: EPEVTQTPSHQVTQMGQEVILRCVPISNHLYFYWYRQILGQKVEFLVSFYNNEISEKSEIFDDQFSVERPDGSNFTLKIRSTKLEDSAMYFCASRWVGGYNEQFFGPGTRLTVL.